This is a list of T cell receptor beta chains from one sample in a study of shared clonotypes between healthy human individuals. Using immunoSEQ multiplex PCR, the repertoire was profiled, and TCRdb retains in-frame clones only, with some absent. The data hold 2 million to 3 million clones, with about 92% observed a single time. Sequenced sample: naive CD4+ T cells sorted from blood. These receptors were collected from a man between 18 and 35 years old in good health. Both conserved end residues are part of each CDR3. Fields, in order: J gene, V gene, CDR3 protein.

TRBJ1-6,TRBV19,CASSTVTGTLNSPLHF
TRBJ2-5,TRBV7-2,CASSWTSGVSETQYF
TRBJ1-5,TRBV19,CASSSLNWGNQPQHF
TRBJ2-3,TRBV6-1,CASGSTDTQYF
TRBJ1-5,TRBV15,CATSRDLGSGQPQHF
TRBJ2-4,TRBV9,CASSVDGLPRAKNIQYF
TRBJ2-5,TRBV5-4,CASSLEVNSLGETQYF
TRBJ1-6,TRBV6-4,CASSDETNSPLHF
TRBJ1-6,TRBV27,CASSAGTGISPLHF
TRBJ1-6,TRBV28,CASSFREGSYNSPLHF
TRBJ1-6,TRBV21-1,CASSKGQGQGESPLHF
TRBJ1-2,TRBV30,CAWSGGSKFHGYTF
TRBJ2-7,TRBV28,CASSLSYRSSYEQYF
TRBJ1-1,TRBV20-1,CSARATGEAFF
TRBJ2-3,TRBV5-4,CASSLSVGTDTQYF
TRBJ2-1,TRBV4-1,CASSHPGLASHNEQFF
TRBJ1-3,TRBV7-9,CASSQAGGTGNTIYF
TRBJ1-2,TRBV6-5,CASRGTGNYGYTF
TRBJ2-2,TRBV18,CASSPPGGDTGELFF
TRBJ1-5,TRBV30,CAWSVRDTWSNQPQHF
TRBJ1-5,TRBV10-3,CATGTGNQPQHF
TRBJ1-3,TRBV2,CASSEARGNTIYF
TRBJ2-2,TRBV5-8,CASSYGRTSGTGELFF
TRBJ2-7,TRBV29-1,CSAKGGPNSYEQYF
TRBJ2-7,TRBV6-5,CASSPRGGGEQYF
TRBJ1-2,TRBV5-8,CASSSRQGDLNGYTF
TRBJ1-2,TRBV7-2,CASSPMGTYGYTF
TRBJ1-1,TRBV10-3,CAISGPRDDTEAFF
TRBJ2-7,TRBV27,CASRIDRDYEQYF
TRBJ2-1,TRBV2,CASRLFDRSNEQFF
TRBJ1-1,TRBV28,CASSLTGAYTEAFF
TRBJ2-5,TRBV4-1,CASSQVAGEETQYF
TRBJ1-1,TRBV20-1,CSARGEIEAFF
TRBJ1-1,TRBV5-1,CASSLVPGPNTEAFF
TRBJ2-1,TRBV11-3,CASSYEAADYNEQFF
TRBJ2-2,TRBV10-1,CASSESTRGTGELFF
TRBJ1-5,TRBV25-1,CASSDSGTGGGQPQHF
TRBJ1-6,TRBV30,CAWSVGRGNSPLHF
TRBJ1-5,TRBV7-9,CASSTTGGSNQPQHF
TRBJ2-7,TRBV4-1,CASSQTGPLSEQYF
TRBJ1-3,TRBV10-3,CAISESLGLAIYF
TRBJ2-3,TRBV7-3,CASSLTREGASTDTQYF
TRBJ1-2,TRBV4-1,CASSQDGGGHNYGYTF
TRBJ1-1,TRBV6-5,CASSITGQKEAFF
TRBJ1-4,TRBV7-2,CASSFGNEKLFF
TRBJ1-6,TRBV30,CAWSLTSPLHF
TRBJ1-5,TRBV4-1,CASSQDGAAYNQPQHF
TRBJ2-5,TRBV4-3,CASSQGLAGVETQYF
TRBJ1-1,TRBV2,CASSAHTGGNTEAFF